One and the same sample provided the 23 T cell receptor beta chains below, sequenced in a study of blood T cell repertoires in COVID-19. Sequencing used immunoSEQ multiplex PCR; TCRdb keeps in-frame clones, though not all of them. Among 250,000 to 300,000 clones, approximately 88% were seen once, and the ten largest hold approximately 1.5%. Material for sequencing was PBMCs or T cells enriched from blood (not recorded which). The receptors were gathered from a woman aged 40 to 49 who had recovered from COVID-19.

This chain connects TRBV6-5 to TRBJ1-5, with D uncertain. Germline V gene sequence: CDR1 MNHEY, CDR2 SVGAGI. The CDR3 has 14 residues. The CDR3 protein is CVSTPGGPNQPQHF. The DNA for the CDR3 is TGTGTCTCAACCCCGGGAGGCCCCAATCAGCCCCAGCATTTT.

This rearrangement joins TRBV7-2 to TRBJ1-1, with TRBD1 matching over 7 bases. Germline assignment: CDR1 SGHTA and CDR2 FQGNSA. The CDR3 is made up of 15 amino acids. The V segment lost 4 bases and the J segment 1 base; nucleotides outside the gene matches: 6. CDR3 nucleotides: TGTGCCAGCAGCTCGCTGGCAGGGGGGAACACTGAAGCTTTCTTT. Amino acids: CASSSLAGGNTEAFF.

A single count supports this clone. V gene TRBV7-9 combines with J gene TRBJ1-2; TRBD1 aligns across 10 bases. The CDR3 spans 15 residues. V shed 5 bases and J 2 bases; nucleotides not matched to a gene: 5. CDR1 is SEHNR, CDR2 FQNEAQ, per germline (reference sequence). DNA of the CDR3: TGTGCCAGCAGCGGGGGGACAGGGGTAAACTATGGCTACACCTTC. It is translated as CASSGGTGVNYGYTF.

The V and J genes are TRBV19 and TRBJ1-3; possible D gene TRBD1, 5 bases. This CDR3 is 15 amino acids long. From germline, CDR1 is LNHDA and CDR2 SQIVND (reference sequence). V was pared by 4 bases and J by 4 bases, with 14 bases between. The CDR3 DNA sequence: TGTGCCAGTAGTAAGGACCGCAGACAGGGAAACACCATATATTTT. Translating gives CASSKDRRQGNTIYF.

This chain links TRBV7-8 with TRBJ1-2, with 9 positions matching TRBD1. The germline gives CDR1 SGHVS, CDR2 FQNEAQ. J lost 7 bases, V lost 5 bases, and 11 bases had no gene match. This CDR3 region has 15 residues. The CDR3 region has the DNA TGTGCCAGCAGCGAGCCGGGACAGGGACACTCTGGCTACACCTTC. Its protein product is CASSEPGQGHSGYTF.

The rearrangement uses TRBV28 and TRBJ2-1; the match to TRBD2 covers 9 bases. CDR3 size: 15 residues. The germline CDR1 and CDR2 sequences are MDHEN and SYDVKM. V was pared by 3 bases and J by 5 bases, with 5 bases of the junction left unmatched. The CDR3 nucleotides are TGTGCCAGCAGTTTCGGTCTAGCGGGGAACAATGAGCAGTTCTTC. The encoded protein is CASSFGLAGNNEQFF.

The J gene is TRBJ2-7, the V gene TRBV19; TRBD2 aligns across 7 bases. This CDR3 is 14 amino acids long. The ends lost 4 bases at V and 3 bases at J; junction bases unmatched: 6. In germline, CDR1 is LNHDA, CDR2 SQIVND (reference sequence). The CDR3 loop is CASSRGGSNYEQYF. The CDR3 DNA reads as TGTGCCAGTAGTAGGGGCGGGAGTAACTACGAGCAGTACTTC.

A remark on this clone: One end of the junction does not line up with germline, which may come from a read error. The chain combines TRBV6-5 with TRBJ1-1; 7 nucleotides line up with TRBD1. Germline assignment: CDR1 MNHEY and CDR2 SVGAGI. The length of the CDR3 is 14 residues. CDR3 protein: CASRQPGGNPEAFF. For the CDR3, the DNA is TGTGCCAGCAGGCAACCAGGGGGGAACCCTGAAGCTTTCTTT.

J is TRBJ1-6 and V is TRBV3-1 (or the pseudogene TRBV3-2); D not resolved. In germline, CDR1 is LGHDT, CDR2 YNNKEL (reference sequence). This CDR3 is 15 amino acids long. V gave up 0 bases and J gave up 7 bases, with 10 bases separating them. In nucleotides, the CDR3 is TGTGCCAGCAGCCAAGATCTAGGGAGGAATTCACCCCTCCACTTT. Amino acids: CASSQDLGRNSPLHF.

This clone was observed a single time. This rearrangement joins TRBV4-1 to TRBJ1-1, with D perhaps matching TRBD1 (6 bases). From germline, CDR1 is MGHRA and CDR2 YSYEKL. Trimming took off 4 bases at V and 4 bases at J, with 13 bases between the two ends. This CDR3 region has 14 residues. The CDR3 DNA is TGCGCCAGCAGCCGCGGACAGTGGAGCACTGAAGCTTTCTTT. Translating it yields CASSRGQWSTEAFF.

The J gene is TRBJ2-5, the V gene TRBV7-9; TRBD2 might be the D (6 bases). The CDR3 length is 14 residues. V lost 5 bases and J 4 bases, leaving 14 bases between the germline ends. Per the germline V gene, CDR1 is SEHNR and CDR2 is FQNEAQ (reference sequence). CDR3 loop: CASSPGLALETQYF. CDR3 DNA sequence: TGTGCCAGCAGCCCTGGGCTAGCGTTAGAGACCCAGTACTTC.

DNA for the CDR3: TGCGCCAGCAGCCAAGACCTCGGGACAGGGGCTAACTATGGCTACACCTTC. It codes for CASSQDLGTGANYGYTF. The V gene is TRBV4-1, the J gene TRBJ1-2; 10 nucleotides align to TRBD1. CDR1 and CDR2 from the germline V gene are MGHRA and YSYEKL. The CDR3 contains 17 residues. V lost 0 bases and J lost 0; bases outside the gene matches: 4.

Details on this clone: One end of the junction fails to match germline, which may point to a read error. The rearrangement uses TRBV7-7 and TRBJ2-7, with D possibly being TRBD1 (5 bases). This CDR3 is 14 amino acids long. Germline CDR1 SSHAT, CDR2 FNYEAQ (reference sequence). CDR3 loop: CASRSRSRGYEQYF. In DNA, the CDR3 is TGTGCTAGCAGATCGAGGAGTAGGGGCTACGAGCAGTACTTC. The entire variable domain, with the rest obtained from reference TRBV7-7 and TRBJ2-7, is as follows: GAGVSQSPRYKVTKRGQDVTLRCDPISSHATLYWYQQALGQGPEFLTYFNYEAQPDKSGLPSDRFSAERPEGSISTLTIQRTEQRDSAMYRCASRSRSRGYEQYFGPGTRLTVT.

The chain has TRBV14 and TRBJ1-6; 8 bases fit TRBD1. The V segment lost 4 bases and the J segment 8 bases; nucleotides outside the gene matches: 13. This CDR3 has 17 amino acids. The V gene's germline CDR1 is SGHDN and CDR2 FVKESK. CDR3 nucleotide sequence: TGTGCCAGCAGCCGTATTTGGACAGGGATCGTCCATTCACCCCTCCACTTT. It specifies CASSRIWTGIVHSPLHF.

This chain joins TRBV15 and TRBJ2-7, with TRBD2 matching 11 bases. The CDR3 spans 13 residues. In germline, CDR1 is LNHNV, CDR2 YYDKDF (reference sequence). J was trimmed by 3 bases and V by 7 bases; bases with no gene match: 2. The CDR3 nucleotides read TGTGCCACCAAAACTAGCGGGAGCTACGAGCAGTACTTC. Its protein is CATKTSGSYEQYF.

This clone was counted a single time. The chain links TRBV3-1 (or the pseudogene TRBV3-2) to TRBJ1-4, with 11 bases that match TRBD1. The CDR3 sequence is 17 residues long. Trimming took 1 base from V and 8 from J; bases not matched to a gene: 9. From germline, CDR1 is LGHDT and CDR2 YNNKEL (reference sequence). The CDR3 loop is CASSQGTGGPTPEKLFF. CDR3 nucleotide sequence: TGTGCCAGCAGCCAAGGGACAGGGGGCCCCACCCCCGAAAAACTGTTTTTT.

Only one count was recorded for this clone. The rearrangement links TRBV5-6 to TRBJ1-1; D not resolved. The germline V gene has CDR1 SGHDT and CDR2 YYEEEE. The CDR3 has 13 residues. V was clipped by 2 bases and J by 10 bases, with 15 bases between them. DNA for the CDR3: TGTGCCAGCAGCTTAGGAGTAACCTCGGGAGCTTTCTTT. Translation: CASSLGVTSGAFF. Using reference TRBV5-6 and TRBJ1-1 for the parts outside the CDR3, the full variable domain is DAGVTQSPTHLIKTRGQQVTLRCSPKSGHDTVSWYQQALGQGPQFIFQYYEEEERQRGNFPDRFSGHQFPNYSSELNVNALLLGDSALYLCASSLGVTSGAFFGQGTRLTVV.

V and J are TRBV3-1 (or the pseudogene TRBV3-2) and TRBJ1-2, with TRBD1 as a possible D gene (5 bases). Germline CDR1 is LGHDT and CDR2 is YNNKEL (reference sequence). Trimming left V 1 base short and J 1 base short, with 7 bases between. The CDR3 is 14 amino acids. The CDR3 sequence is CASSQGGLNYGYTF. The CDR3 DNA reads TGTGCCAGCAGCCAAGGGGGACTTAACTATGGCTACACCTTC.

This clone was observed a single time. V usage is TRBV10-1 and J usage is TRBJ2-5, with TRBD1 identical over 8 bases. V lost 3 bases, J lost 0 bases, and 6 bases stayed unmatched. Germline V gene lookup returns CDR1 WNHNN and CDR2 SYGVQD (reference sequence). The length of the CDR3 is 16 residues. DNA for the CDR3: TGCGCCAGCAGTGAAAGCGGACAGGGAAACCAAGAGACCCAGTACTTC. Amino acid sequence: CASSESGQGNQETQYF.

This clone was seen more than once but under ten times. This sequence joins TRBV3-1 (or the pseudogene TRBV3-2) and TRBJ2-5; possible D gene TRBD2, 5 bases. CDR3 length: 16 amino acids. Germline V CDR1 and CDR2: LGHDT, YNNKEL (reference sequence). Trimming removed 3 bases at V and 0 bases at J, with 14 bases between. The CDR3 here is CASSHLGRADQETQYF. DNA for the CDR3: TGTGCCAGCAGCCACCTCGGGCGGGCGGACCAAGAGACCCAGTACTTC.

The chain employs TRBV9 and TRBJ2-7; perhaps TRBD2 as D (5 bases). Trimming left V 0 bases short and J 5 bases short, with 12 bases between. The length of the CDR3 is 14 residues. Germline CDR1 and CDR2: SGDLS and YYNGEE. This chain's CDR3 is CASSVGSGIHEQYF. The CDR3 region has the DNA TGTGCCAGCAGCGTAGGGTCGGGGATCCACGAGCAGTACTTC. Based on the CDR3 plus reference TRBV9 and TRBJ2-7, the full variable domain is DSGVTQTPKHLITATGQRVTLRCSPRSGDLSVYWYQQSLDQGLQFLIQYYNGEERAKGNILERFSAQQFPDLHSELNLSSLELGDSALYFCASSVGSGIHEQYFGPGTRLTVT.

This chain connects TRBV19 to TRBJ1-1; D unclear. The CDR3 is 14 residues long. The ends were cut back, 6 bases at V and 0 bases at J, with 11 bases in the middle. Germline CDR1 and CDR2: LNHDA and SQIVND (reference sequence). CDR3 loop: CASREDSMNTEAFF. The DNA of the CDR3 is TGTGCCAGTAGGGAGGACTCGATGAACACTGAAGCTTTCTTT.

The gene calls are TRBV2 and TRBJ1-5; D call uncertain. This CDR3 has 15 residues. Trimming removed 0 bases at V and 7 bases at J, with 13 bases between. CDR1 is SNHLY and CDR2 is FYNNEI in the germline V gene. CDR3 sequence: CASSEALEGRQPQHF. DNA of the CDR3: TGTGCCAGCAGTGAAGCCTTGGAAGGGAGACAGCCCCAGCATTTT. The full variable domain, completed using reference TRBV2 and TRBJ1-5, is EPEVTQTPSHQVTQMGQEVILRCVPISNHLYFYWYRQILGQKVEFLVSFYNNEISEKSEIFDDQFSVERPDGSNFTLKIRSTKLEDSAMYFCASSEALEGRQPQHFGDGTRLSIL.